The sequence of this TCR beta chain was determined in a study of blood T cell repertoires in COVID-19. Turning to the study itself: The United States, Italy and Spain supplied acute and convalescent COVID-19 samples. PBMCs, B-cell-depleted T cells, or T cells were the source of the cDNA or gDNA that made up the material.

The authors' processing: Reference gene primer amplification gave nucleated cell count estimates. Sequencing used immunoSEQ multiplex PCR; TCRdb keeps in-frame clones, though not all of them. The V and J calls and clone size were taken over from that table, and D and trimming were inferred from the DNA. The data show 81,000 or so clones, 85% seen once. V lost 6 bases, J lost 8 bases, and 16 bases lay in between. This CDR3 is 13 amino acids long. Recruited during active infection, patients (from Seattle) were subsequently followed longitudinally. The sequenced sample consisted of peripheral blood. This sequence was found in a man between 50 and 59 years old with COVID-19, enrolled during active disease. This rearrangement joins TRBV12-3 or TRBV12-4 to TRBJ1-1; D might be TRBD1 (5 bases). CDR3 coding DNA: TGTGCCAGCAGCCATACAGGTTCTCGGGAAGCTTTCTTT. The encoded protein is CASSHTGSREAFF.